This TCR beta chain was identified in a study of early T cells in non-severe SARS-CoV-2 infection. Each cDNA molecule carried a unique molecular identifier. TCRdb fed the 5' RACE reads into MiXCR, producing one record per CDR3 protein. The sample has approximately 58,000 distinct CDR3 sequences, approximately 10% seen once. The CDR3 loop spans 16 amino acids. Trimming removed 3 bases at V and 4 bases at J, with 16 bases between. CDR1 LNHDA and CDR2 SQIVND come from the germline V gene (reference sequence). The chain links TRBV19 to TRBJ2-1, with D unresolved. The origin of this receptor is an adult who was a healthcare worker with PCR-confirmed SARS-CoV-2 infection or an uninfected control (not recorded which). The sample comprised whole blood. CDR3 region: CASSIPRGVTYNEQFF. The CDR3 region has the DNA TGTGCCAGTAGTATTCCCCGTGGGGTAACATACAATGAGCAGTTCTTC.